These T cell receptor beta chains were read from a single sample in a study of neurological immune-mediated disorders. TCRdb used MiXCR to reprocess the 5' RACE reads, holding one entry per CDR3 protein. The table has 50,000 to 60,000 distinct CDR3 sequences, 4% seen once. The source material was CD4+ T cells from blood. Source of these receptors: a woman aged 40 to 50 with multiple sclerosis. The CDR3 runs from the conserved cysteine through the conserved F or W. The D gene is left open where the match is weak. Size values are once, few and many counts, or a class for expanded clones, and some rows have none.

CASSQTLRAETQYF TGCGCCAGCAGCCAAACCCTTAGGGCTGAGACCCAGTACTTC TRBV4-1 . many TRBJ2-5
CASSTFQGEQADTQYF TGTGCCAGCAGCACTTTTCAGGGGGAGCAAGCAGATACGCAGTATTTT TRBV21-1 . many TRBJ2-3
CASSSLVLAWGYTF TGTGCCAGCAGTTCACTCGTCTTAGCCTGGGGCTACACCTTC TRBV5-6 . many TRBJ1-2
CASSQQDRDEQYF TGCGCCAGCAGCCAACAGGACAGGGACGAGCAGTACTTC TRBV5-1 TRBD1 many TRBJ2-7
CASSHRTGGDEKLFF TGTGCCAGCAGCCACCGGACAGGGGGGGATGAAAAACTGTTTTTT TRBV3-1 TRBD1 many TRBJ1-4
CASSFPGQGAYEQYF TGTGCCAGCAGCTTTCCGGGACAAGGGGCCTACGAGCAGTACTTC TRBV7-9 . . TRBJ2-7
CAISGGQGAANSNQPQHF TGTGCCATCAGTGGGGGACAGGGGGCAGCCAATAGCAATCAGCCCCAGCATTTT TRBV10-3 TRBD1 few TRBJ1-5
CSARDPGKYNEQFF TGCAGTGCTAGAGATCCCGGGAAGTACAATGAGCAGTTCTTC TRBV20-1 . many TRBJ2-1
CASSYSYLDGYTF TGTGCCAGCAGTTACTCATACCTCGATGGCTACACCTTC TRBV6-5 . many TRBJ1-2
CSATPTDQGDYEQYF TGCAGTGCTACCCCAACAGACCAGGGTGACTACGAGCAGTACTTC TRBV20-1 . many TRBJ2-7
CSAREGGTGQDEQYF TGCAGTGCTAGAGAGGGGGGAACAGGGCAGGACGAGCAGTACTTC TRBV20-1 . many TRBJ2-7
CAIKETGYTF TGTGCCATCAAGGAGACTGGCTACACCTTC TRBV10-3 . many TRBJ1-2
CSARLRGHNTEAFF TGCAGTGCTAGGCTTCGGGGACACAACACTGAAGCTTTCTTT TRBV20-1 . many TRBJ1-1
CASSLDGSFFSSTDTQYF TGCGCCAGCAGCTTGGACGGTAGTTTTTTTTCGAGCACAGATACGCAGTATTTT TRBV5-1 . many TRBJ2-3
CSVETVRDTQYF TGCAGCGTTGAGACGGTCAGGGATACGCAGTATTTT TRBV29-1 . many TRBJ2-3
CASSLPTDTGELFF TGCGCCAGCAGCTTGCCGACAGACACCGGGGAGCTGTTTTTT TRBV5-1 . many TRBJ2-2
CSARQDSNQPQHF TGCAGTGCTAGGCAGGACAGCAATCAGCCCCAGCATTTT TRBV20-1 . many TRBJ1-5
CASSSLGTGPTYEQYF TGTGCCAGCAGTTCCCTGGGGACAGGACCAACCTACGAGCAGTACTTC TRBV27 TRBD1 many TRBJ2-7
CASSQVARALYGYTF TGTGCCAGCAGCCAAGTGGCCCGGGCACTCTATGGCTACACCTTC TRBV3-1 . many TRBJ1-2
CAISEPGGDTQYF TGTGCCATCAGTGAGCCCGGGGGAGATACGCAGTATTTT TRBV10-3 . many TRBJ2-3
CASSDVGGHGRGSSYNEQFF TGTGCCAGCAGTGATGTTGGAGGTCATGGACGGGGTAGCTCCTACAATGAGCAGTTCTTC TRBV6-1 . many TRBJ2-1
CASSSGQGGTEAFF TGCGCCAGCAGCTCCGGACAGGGAGGCACTGAAGCTTTCTTT TRBV5-1 TRBD1 many TRBJ1-1
CASSDKWDSRLDEAFF TGTGCCAGCAGCGACAAATGGGACAGTCGTCTTGATGAAGCTTTCTTT TRBV7-9 TRBD1 many TRBJ1-1
CASSLSVAVYEQYF TGCGCCAGCAGCCTATCGGTAGCAGTCTACGAGCAGTACTTC TRBV4-1 . many TRBJ2-7
CASSYSLGAGELFF TGTGCCAGCAGTTACTCCTTAGGGGCCGGGGAGCTGTTTTTT TRBV6-5 . many TRBJ2-2
CASNRQEWRQPQHF TGTGCCAGCAACCGACAGGAGTGGAGGCAGCCCCAGCATTTT TRBV2 . many TRBJ1-5
CASSVRGGWGNEQFF TGTGCCAGCAGCGTCCGCGGGGGGTGGGGCAATGAGCAGTTCTTC TRBV7-2 TRBD2 many TRBJ2-1
CASSLGLAGGLPTDTQYF TGCGCCAGCAGCTTGGGGCTAGCGGGGGGGCTACCCACGGATACGCAGTATTTT TRBV5-1 TRBD2 many TRBJ2-3
CASSPRTGELFF TGTGCCAGCAGCCCTCGCACCGGGGAGCTGTTTTTT TRBV3-1 . many TRBJ2-2